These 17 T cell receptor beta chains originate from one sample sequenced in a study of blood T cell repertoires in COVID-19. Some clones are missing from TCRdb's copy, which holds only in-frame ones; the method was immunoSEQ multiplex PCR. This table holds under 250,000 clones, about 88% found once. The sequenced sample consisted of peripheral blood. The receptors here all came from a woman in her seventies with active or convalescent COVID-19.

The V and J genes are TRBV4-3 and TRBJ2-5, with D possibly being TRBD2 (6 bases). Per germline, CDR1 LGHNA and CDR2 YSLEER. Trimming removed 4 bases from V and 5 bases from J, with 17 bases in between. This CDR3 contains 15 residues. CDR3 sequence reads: CASSPYWGSGETQYF. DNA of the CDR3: TGCGCCAGCAGCCCCTACTGGGGCAGCGGGGAGACCCAGTACTTC.

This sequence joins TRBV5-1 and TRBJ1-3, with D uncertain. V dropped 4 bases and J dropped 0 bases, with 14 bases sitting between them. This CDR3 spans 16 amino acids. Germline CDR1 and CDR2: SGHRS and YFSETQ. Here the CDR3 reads CASSAGDGISGNTIYF. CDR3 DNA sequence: TGCGCCAGCAGCGCAGGCGACGGTATCTCTGGAAACACCATATATTTT.

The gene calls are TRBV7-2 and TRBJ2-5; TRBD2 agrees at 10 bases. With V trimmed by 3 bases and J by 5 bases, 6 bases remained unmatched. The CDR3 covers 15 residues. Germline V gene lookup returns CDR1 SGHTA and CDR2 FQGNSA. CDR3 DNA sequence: TGTGCCAGCAGCTTTACTAGCGGGGCGGGTGAGACCCAGTACTTC. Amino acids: CASSFTSGAGETQYF.

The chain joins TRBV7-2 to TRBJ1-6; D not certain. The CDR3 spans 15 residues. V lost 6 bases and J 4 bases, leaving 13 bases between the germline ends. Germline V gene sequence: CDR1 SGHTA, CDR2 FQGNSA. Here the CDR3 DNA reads TGTGCCAGCAGACTACCAGACTATTATAATTCACCCCTCCACTTT. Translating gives CASRLPDYYNSPLHF.

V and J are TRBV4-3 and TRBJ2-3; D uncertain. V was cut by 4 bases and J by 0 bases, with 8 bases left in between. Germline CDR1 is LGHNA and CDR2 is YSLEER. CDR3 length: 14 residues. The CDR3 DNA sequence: TGCGCCAGCAGCCTCGGAGCTAGCACAGATACGCAGTATTTT. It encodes CASSLGASTDTQYF.

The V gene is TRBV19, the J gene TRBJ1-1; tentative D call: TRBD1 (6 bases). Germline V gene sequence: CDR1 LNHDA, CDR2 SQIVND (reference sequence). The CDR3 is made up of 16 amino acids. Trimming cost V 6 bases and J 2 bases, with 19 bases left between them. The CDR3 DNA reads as TGTGCCAGTAGCCCGATCAGGGGAAGGATAAACACTGAAGCTTTCTTT. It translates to CASSPIRGRINTEAFF.

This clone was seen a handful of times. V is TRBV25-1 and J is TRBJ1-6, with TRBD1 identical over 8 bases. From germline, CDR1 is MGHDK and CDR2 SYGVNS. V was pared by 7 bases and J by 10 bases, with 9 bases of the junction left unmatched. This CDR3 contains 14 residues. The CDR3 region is CASTKLGTGSPLHF. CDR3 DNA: TGTGCCAGCACCAAGTTGGGGACAGGATCACCCCTCCACTTT.

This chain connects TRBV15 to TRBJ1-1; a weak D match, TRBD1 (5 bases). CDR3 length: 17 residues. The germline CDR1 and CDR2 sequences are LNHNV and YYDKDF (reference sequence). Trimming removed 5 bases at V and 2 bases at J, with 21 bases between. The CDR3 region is CATSGIRGVTANTEAFF. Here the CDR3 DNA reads TGTGCCACCAGCGGTATCCGTGGAGTGACAGCAAACACTGAAGCTTTCTTT.

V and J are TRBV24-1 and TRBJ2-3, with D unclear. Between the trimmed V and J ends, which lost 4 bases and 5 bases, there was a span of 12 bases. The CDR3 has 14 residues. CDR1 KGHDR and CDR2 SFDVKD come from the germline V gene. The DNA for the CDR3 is TGTGCCACCAGTGACAGAGACAAGATAGATACGCAGTATTTT. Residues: CATSDRDKIDTQYF.

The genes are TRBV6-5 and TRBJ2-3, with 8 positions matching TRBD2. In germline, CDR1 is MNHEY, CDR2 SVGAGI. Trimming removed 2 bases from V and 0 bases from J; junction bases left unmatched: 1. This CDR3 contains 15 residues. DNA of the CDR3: TGTGCCAGCAGTTACAGCGGGGGAAGCACAGATACGCAGTATTTT. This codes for CASSYSGGSTDTQYF.

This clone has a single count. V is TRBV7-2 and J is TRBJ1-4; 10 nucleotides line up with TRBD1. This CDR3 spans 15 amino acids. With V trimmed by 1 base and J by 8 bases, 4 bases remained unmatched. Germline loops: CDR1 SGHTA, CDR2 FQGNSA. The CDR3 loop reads CASSLDGTGAEKLFF. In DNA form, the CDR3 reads TGTGCCAGCAGCTTAGATGGGACAGGGGCCGAAAAACTGTTTTTT.

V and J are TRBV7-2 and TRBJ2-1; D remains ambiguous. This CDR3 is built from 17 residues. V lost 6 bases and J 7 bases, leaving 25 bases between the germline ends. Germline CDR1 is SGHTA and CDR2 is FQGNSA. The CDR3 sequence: CASSFTPQYLFGNEQFF. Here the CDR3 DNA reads TGTGCCAGCAGTTTCACCCCACAGTATCTTTTTGGGAATGAGCAGTTCTTC.

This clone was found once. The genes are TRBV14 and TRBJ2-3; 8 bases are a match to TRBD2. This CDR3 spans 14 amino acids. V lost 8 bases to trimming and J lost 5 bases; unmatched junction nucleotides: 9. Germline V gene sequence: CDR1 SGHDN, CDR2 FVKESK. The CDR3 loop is CASSSGTRGDTQYF. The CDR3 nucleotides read TGTGCCAGCTCATCGGGGACTAGAGGAGATACGCAGTATTTT.

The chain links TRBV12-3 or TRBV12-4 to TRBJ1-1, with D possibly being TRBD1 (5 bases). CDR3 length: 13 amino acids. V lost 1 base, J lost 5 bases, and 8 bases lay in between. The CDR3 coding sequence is TGTGCCAGCAGTTTAGGGGAGGGGACTGAAGCTTTCTTT. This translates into CASSLGEGTEAFF.

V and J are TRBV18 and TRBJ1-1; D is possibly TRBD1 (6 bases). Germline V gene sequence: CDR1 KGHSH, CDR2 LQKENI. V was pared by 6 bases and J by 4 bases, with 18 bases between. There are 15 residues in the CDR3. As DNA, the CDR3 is TGTGCCAGCTCCCCTAGGGAGGGGGACCGCACTGAAGCTTTCTTT. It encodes CASSPREGDRTEAFF.

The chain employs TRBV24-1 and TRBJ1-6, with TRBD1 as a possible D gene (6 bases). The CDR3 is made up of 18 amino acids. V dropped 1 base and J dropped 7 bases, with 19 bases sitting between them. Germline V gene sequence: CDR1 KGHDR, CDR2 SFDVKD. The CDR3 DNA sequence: TGTGCCACCAGTGATTTAACTAAATACAGGGCGCGGAATTCACCCCTCCACTTT. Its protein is CATSDLTKYRARNSPLHF.

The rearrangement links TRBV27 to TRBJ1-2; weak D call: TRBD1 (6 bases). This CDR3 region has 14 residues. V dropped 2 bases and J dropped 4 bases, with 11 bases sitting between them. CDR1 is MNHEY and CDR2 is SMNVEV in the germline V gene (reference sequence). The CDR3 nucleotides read TGTGCCAGCAGTTTAGGGACATATGGCTATGGCTACACCTTC. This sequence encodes CASSLGTYGYGYTF.